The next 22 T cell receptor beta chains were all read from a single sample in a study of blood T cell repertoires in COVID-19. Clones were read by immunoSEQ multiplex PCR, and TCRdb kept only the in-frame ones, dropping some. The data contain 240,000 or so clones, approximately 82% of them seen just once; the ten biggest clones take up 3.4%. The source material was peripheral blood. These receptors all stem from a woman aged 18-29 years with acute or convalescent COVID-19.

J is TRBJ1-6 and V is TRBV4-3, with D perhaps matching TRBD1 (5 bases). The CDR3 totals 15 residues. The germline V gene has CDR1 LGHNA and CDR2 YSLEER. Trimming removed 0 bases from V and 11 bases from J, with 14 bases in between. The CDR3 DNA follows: TGCGCCAGCAGCCAAGATTCGCAGGGTCTGGCACCCCTCCACTTT. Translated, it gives CASSQDSQGLAPLHF.

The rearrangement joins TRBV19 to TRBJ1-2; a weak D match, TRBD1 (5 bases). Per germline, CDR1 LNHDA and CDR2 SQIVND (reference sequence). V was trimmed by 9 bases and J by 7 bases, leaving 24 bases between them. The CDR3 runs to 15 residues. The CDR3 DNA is TGTGCCAGCGGAGGGTCAGGGAGAGCCGTGGGTGGCTACACCTTC. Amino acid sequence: CASGGSGRAVGGYTF.

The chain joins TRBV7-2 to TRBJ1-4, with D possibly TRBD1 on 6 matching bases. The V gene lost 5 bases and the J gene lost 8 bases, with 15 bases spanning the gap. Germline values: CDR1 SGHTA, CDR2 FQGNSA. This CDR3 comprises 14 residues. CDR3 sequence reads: CASSKQGIMEKLFF. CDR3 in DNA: TGTGCCAGCAGCAAACAGGGTATAATGGAAAAACTGTTTTTT.

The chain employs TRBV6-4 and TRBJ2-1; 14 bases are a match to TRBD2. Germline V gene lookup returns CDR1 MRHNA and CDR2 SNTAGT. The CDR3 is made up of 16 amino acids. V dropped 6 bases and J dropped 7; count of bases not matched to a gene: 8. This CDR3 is CASSPGTSGSANEQFF. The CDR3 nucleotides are TGTGCCAGCAGCCCCGGGACTAGCGGGAGTGCAAATGAGCAGTTCTTC.

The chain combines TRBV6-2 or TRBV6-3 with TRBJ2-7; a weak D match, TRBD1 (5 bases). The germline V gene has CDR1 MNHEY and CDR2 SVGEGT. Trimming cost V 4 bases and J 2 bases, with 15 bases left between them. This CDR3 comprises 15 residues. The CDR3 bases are TGTGCCAGCAGTTCCGCCGGCAGGGTCGCCTACGAGCAGTACTTC. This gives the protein CASSSAGRVAYEQYF.

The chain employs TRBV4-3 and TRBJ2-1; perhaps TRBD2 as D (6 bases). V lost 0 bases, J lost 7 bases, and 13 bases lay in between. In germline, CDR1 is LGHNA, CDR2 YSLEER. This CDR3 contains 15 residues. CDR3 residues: CASSQEWYAGNEQFF. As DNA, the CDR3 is TGCGCCAGCAGCCAAGAATGGTACGCGGGGAATGAGCAGTTCTTC.

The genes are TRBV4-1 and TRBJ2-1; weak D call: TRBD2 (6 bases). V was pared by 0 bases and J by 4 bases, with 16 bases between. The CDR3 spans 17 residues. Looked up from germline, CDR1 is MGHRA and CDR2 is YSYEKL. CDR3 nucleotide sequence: TGCGCCAGCAGCCAAGAAGGTGAACTAGCATTATACAATGAGCAGTTCTTC. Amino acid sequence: CASSQEGELALYNEQFF.

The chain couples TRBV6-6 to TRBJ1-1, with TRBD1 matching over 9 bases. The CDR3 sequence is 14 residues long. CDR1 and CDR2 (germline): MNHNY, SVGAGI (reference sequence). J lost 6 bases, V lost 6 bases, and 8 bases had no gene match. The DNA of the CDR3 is TGTGCCAGCAGGGACACAGGGGGCTTCGCTGAAGCTTTCTTT. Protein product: CASRDTGGFAEAFF.

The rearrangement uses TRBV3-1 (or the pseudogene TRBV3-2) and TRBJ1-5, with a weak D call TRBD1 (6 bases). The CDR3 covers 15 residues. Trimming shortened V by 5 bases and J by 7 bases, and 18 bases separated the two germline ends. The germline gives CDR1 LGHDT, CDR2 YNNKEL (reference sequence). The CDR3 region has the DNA TGTGCCAGCAGCTACGCTCCAGGGGCTGGGCAGCCCCAGCATTTT. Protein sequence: CASSYAPGAGQPQHF.

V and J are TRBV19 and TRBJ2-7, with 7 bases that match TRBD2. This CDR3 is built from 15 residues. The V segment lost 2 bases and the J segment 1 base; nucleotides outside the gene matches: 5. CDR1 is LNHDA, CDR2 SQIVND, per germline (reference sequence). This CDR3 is CASSISGRASYEQYF. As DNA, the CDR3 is TGTGCCAGTAGTATAAGTGGGAGGGCTTCCTACGAGCAGTACTTC.

CDR3 nucleotides: TGTGCCAGCAGCCAAGATTGGGCTAGCGGGGGGGATGAGCAGTTCTTC. The encoded protein is CASSQDWASGGDEQFF. The chain combines TRBV14 with TRBJ2-1; 12 bases fit TRBD2. The CDR3 has 16 residues. Germline CDR1 is SGHDN and CDR2 is FVKESK. Trimming took 0 bases from V and 8 from J; bases not matched to a gene: 5.

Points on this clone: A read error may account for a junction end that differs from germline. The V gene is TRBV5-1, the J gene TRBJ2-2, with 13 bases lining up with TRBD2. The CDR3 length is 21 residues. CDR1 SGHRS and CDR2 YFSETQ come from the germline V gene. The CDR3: CASSPEAAGTSGIWNAGELFF. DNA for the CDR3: TGCGCCAGCAGCCCGGAAGCCGCCGGGACTAGCGGGATATGGAACGCCGGGGAGCTGTTTTTT. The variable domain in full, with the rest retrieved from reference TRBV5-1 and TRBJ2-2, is KAGVTQTPRYLIKTRGQQVTLSCSPISGHRSVSWYQQTPGQGLQFLFEYFSETQRNKGNFPGRFSGRQFSNSRSEMNVSTLELGDSALYLCASSPEAAGTSGIWNAGELFFGEGSRLTVL.

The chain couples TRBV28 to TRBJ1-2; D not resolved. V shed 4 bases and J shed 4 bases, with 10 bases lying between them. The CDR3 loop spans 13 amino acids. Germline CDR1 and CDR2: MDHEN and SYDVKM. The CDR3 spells CASSSTDAYGYTF. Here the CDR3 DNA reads TGTGCCAGCAGTTCTACCGATGCCTATGGCTACACCTTC.

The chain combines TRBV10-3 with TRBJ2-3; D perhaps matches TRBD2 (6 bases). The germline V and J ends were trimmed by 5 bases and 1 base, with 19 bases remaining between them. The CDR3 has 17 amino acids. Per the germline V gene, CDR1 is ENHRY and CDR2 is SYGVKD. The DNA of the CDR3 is TGTGCCATCAGTCAACGCGGAGGGAGAGGTGGCACAGATACGCAGTATTTT. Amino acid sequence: CAISQRGGRGGTDTQYF.

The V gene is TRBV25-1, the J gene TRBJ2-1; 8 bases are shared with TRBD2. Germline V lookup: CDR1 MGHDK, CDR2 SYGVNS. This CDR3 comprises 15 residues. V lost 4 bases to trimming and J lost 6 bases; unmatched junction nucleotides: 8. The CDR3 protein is CASSGTGRAFNEQFF. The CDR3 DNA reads TGTGCCAGCAGTGGAACCGGGAGGGCCTTCAATGAGCAGTTCTTC.

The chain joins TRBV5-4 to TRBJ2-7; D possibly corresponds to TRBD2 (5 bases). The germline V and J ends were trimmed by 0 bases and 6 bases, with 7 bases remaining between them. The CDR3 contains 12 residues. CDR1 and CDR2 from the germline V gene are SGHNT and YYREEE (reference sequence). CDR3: CASSLGSGEQYF. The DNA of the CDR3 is TGTGCCAGCAGCTTGGGGAGCGGCGAGCAGTACTTC.

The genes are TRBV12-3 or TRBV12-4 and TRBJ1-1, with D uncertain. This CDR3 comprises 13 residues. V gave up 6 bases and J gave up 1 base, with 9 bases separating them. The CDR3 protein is CASSQVGNTEAFF. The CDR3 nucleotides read TGTGCCAGCAGCCAGGTGGGGAACACTGAAGCTTTCTTT.

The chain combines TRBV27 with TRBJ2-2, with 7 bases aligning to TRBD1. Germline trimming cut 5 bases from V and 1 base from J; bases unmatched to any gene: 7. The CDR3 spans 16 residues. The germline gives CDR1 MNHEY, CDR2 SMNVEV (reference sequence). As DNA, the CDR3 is TGTGCCAGCAGTAGTGCGACAGGGAAGAACACCGGGGAGCTGTTTTTT. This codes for CASSSATGKNTGELFF.

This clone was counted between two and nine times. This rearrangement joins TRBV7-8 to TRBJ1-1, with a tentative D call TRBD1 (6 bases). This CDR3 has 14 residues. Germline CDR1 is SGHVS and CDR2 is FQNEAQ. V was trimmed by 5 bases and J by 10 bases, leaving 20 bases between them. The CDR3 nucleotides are TGTGCCAGCAGCGATCGCTCAGGGGCGGTTGGAGCTTTCTTT. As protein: CASSDRSGAVGAFF.

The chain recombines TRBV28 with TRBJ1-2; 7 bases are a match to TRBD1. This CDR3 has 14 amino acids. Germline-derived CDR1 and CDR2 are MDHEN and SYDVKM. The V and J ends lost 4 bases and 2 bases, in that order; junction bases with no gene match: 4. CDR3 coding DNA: TGTGCCAGCAGTTGGACAGGCCAGAACTATGGCTACACCTTC. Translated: CASSWTGQNYGYTF.

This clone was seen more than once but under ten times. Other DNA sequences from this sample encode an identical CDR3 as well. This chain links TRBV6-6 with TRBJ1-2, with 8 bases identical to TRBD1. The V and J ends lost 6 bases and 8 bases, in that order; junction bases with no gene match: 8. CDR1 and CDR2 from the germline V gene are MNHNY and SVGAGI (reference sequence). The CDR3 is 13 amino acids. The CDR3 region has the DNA TGTGCCAGCAGCCCGACAGGGGAGTACGGCTACACCTTC. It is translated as CASSPTGEYGYTF.

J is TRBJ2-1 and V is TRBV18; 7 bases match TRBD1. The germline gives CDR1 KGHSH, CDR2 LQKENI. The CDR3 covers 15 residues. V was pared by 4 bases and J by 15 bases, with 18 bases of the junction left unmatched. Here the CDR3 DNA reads TGTGCCAGCTCACACCGAACGAATGGGACAGCCCTTCGGTTCTTC. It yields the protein CASSHRTNGTALRFF.